This T cell receptor beta chain was captured by sequencing in a study of OX40 agonist ivuxolimab in advanced cancers. This CDR3 region has 13 residues. Trimming cost V 4 bases and J 6 bases, with 10 bases left between them. CDR1 and CDR2 from the germline V gene are SGHRS and YFSETQ. Clones were read by immunoSEQ multiplex PCR, and TCRdb kept only the in-frame ones, dropping some. This table holds fewer than 65,000 clones, roughly 90% found once. The study, taken as a whole, reports: People who partly responded at 0.1-3.0 mg/kg had some of the least clonal expansion seen. CD8+ T cells were the subset that, on average, had more expanded clones than CD4+. Some nonresponders additionally presented with little normalized T-cell clonal expansion.

This clone was seen only a few times. Antigen specificity is unknown. The clonotype originates from an adult with an advanced solid tumor such as melanoma, head and neck, liver or kidney cancer. V gene TRBV5-1 combines with J gene TRBJ1-4, with D perhaps TRBD1 (5 bases). The sequencing here drew on CD4+ or CD8+ T cells sorted from blood, taken in a trial of the OX40 agonist ivuxolimab. The CDR3 sequence: CASSLGTDEKLFF. The CDR3 bases are TGCGCCAGCAGCCTAGGGACGGATGAAAAACTGTTTTTT.